One sample yielded the 10 T cell receptor beta chains listed below, sequenced in a study of cytomegalovirus exposure and HLA in healthy donors. Both 60 Vbeta primers and 13 Jbeta primers went into the PCR. Here immunoSEQ multiplex PCR was the method, and the copy in TCRdb shows in-frame clones only, minus some. Here the sample spans just under 95,000 clones, 70% to 90% being singletons. Source material: PBMCs. Receptors originate from a woman aged 18 to 35 in good health and CMV-seropositive.

This chain joins TRBV28 and TRBJ2-7; D may be TRBD2 (6 bases). The ends were cut back, 1 base at V and 0 bases at J, with 10 bases in the middle. Germline V gives CDR1 MDHEN, CDR2 SYDVKM. This CDR3 is 15 amino acids long. The DNA for the CDR3 is TGTGCCAGCAGTTTATTTGGGGGGTCCTCCTACGAGCAGTACTTC. It codes for CASSLFGGSSYEQYF.

The chain is built from TRBV5-1 and TRBJ2-1, with 7 nucleotides matching TRBD2. Germline values: CDR1 SGHRS, CDR2 YFSETQ. The CDR3 extends over 15 amino acids. The V gene end was trimmed by 4 bases and the J gene end by 0 bases; junction bases not matched to a gene: 4. Written as DNA, the CDR3 is TGCGCCAGCAGCCTCAGCGGGGTCTCCTACAATGAGCAGTTCTTC. This translates into CASSLSGVSYNEQFF.

This chain uses TRBV27 with TRBJ2-7, with TRBD1 identical over 9 bases. Germline loops: CDR1 MNHEY, CDR2 SMNVEV (reference sequence). The CDR3 is 17 residues long. The ends lost 3 bases at V and 0 bases at J; junction bases unmatched: 9. The CDR3 loop reads CASSFSTGQGLSYEQYF. The DNA of the CDR3 is TGTGCCAGCAGTTTTTCGACCGGACAGGGGCTCTCCTACGAGCAGTACTTC.

The chain employs TRBV2 and TRBJ1-6; D unresolved. CDR3 length: 15 residues. V was clipped by 8 bases and J by 0 bases, with 11 bases between them. The germline CDR1 and CDR2 sequences are SNHLY and FYNNEI. The CDR3 reads CASSPPGSYNSPLHF. The CDR3 region has the DNA TGTGCCAGCTCGCCACCCGGCTCCTATAATTCACCCCTCCACTTT.

The chain uses TRBV7-3 and TRBJ1-5, with 8 bases fitting TRBD1. The germline CDR1 and CDR2 sequences are SGHTA and FQGTGA. V lost 5 bases to trimming and J lost 2 bases; unmatched junction nucleotides: 5. The CDR3 is made up of 15 amino acids. The CDR3 bases are TGTGCCAGCAGCCCAGGGGGCTCCGGCAATCAGCCCCAGCATTTT. It specifies CASSPGGSGNQPQHF.

The chain recombines TRBV5-8 with TRBJ2-1, with D possibly TRBD2 on 6 matching bases. The CDR3 has 16 residues. The germline gives CDR1 SGHTS, CDR2 YDEGEE. With 3 bases removed from V and 3 bases from J, the gap between germline ends came to 16 bases. The chain's CDR3 is CASSYLTGASYNEQFF. CDR3 nucleotides: TGTGCCAGCAGCTATCTCACGGGAGCTAGCTACAATGAGCAGTTCTTC.

The chain employs TRBV7-3 and TRBJ2-1, with 11 nucleotides matching TRBD2. CDR1 and CDR2 (germline): SGHTA, FQGTGA. V lost 2 bases and J lost 6; bases outside the gene matches: 3. This CDR3 has 15 residues. CDR3 sequence (DNA): TGTGCCAGCAGCTTACTAGCGGGGGGCCCCAATGAGCAGTTCTTC. It is translated as CASSLLAGGPNEQFF.

This clone was observed once. The gene calls are TRBV19 and TRBJ1-6; unclear D gene. The CDR3 runs to 15 residues. The germline CDR1 and CDR2 sequences are LNHDA and SQIVND (reference sequence). Between the trimmed V and J ends, which lost 3 bases and 1 base, there was a span of 7 bases. CDR3 protein: CASSMAVSYNSPLHF. The CDR3, as DNA: TGTGCCAGTAGTATGGCCGTATCCTATAATTCACCCCTCCACTTT. Based on the CDR3 plus reference TRBV19 and TRBJ1-6, the full variable domain is DGGITQSPKYLFRKEGQNVTLSCEQNLNHDAMYWYRQDPGQGLRLIYYSQIVNDFQKGDIAEGYSVSREKKESFPLTVTSAQKNPTAFYLCASSMAVSYNSPLHFGNGTRLTVT.

This rearrangement joins TRBV2 to TRBJ1-1; weak D call: TRBD1 (5 bases). The CDR3 is 13 residues long. Trimming took off 3 bases at V and 4 bases at J, with 9 bases between the two ends. Germline CDR1 reads SNHLY; CDR2 reads FYNNEI. CDR3 DNA sequence: TGTGCCAGCAGTGACGGGGGGGTCACTGAAGCTTTCTTT. Protein product: CASSDGGVTEAFF.

V usage is TRBV5-8 and J usage is TRBJ1-5; D unresolved. The CDR3 length is 12 residues. The V and J ends lost 3 bases and 6 bases respectively, with 7 bases between them. CDR1 is SGHTS and CDR2 is YDEGEE in the germline V gene. This CDR3 reads CASSSFFQPQHF. CDR3 sequence (DNA): TGTGCCAGCAGCTCTTTTTTTCAGCCCCAGCATTTT.